These T cell receptor beta chains were read from a single sample in a study of early T cells in non-severe SARS-CoV-2 infection. A single record per CDR3 protein comes from TCRdb applying MiXCR to the 5' RACE reads. Seen here are just under 65,000 distinct CDR3 sequences, about 10% observed once, and the top ten hold around an eighth. The source material was whole blood, sampled at baseline. These receptor sequences come from an adult who was a healthcare worker with PCR-confirmed SARS-CoV-2 infection or an uninfected control (not recorded which). CDR3s include the opening cysteine and the closing phenylalanine or tryptophan. Fields, in order: clone size, J gene, V gene, D gene, CDR3 DNA, CDR3 protein. The D gene is left open where the match is weak. The size entry is marked missing in some rows and otherwise reads once, few, many or a size class.

size: few; J: TRBJ2-1; V: TRBV11-1; D: TRBD2; DNA: TGTGCCAGCAGCTCCACTAGCGGGGCCTACAATGAGCAGTTCTTC; CDR3: CASSSTSGAYNEQFF
size: many; J: TRBJ2-2; V: TRBV7-8; D: .; DNA: TGTGCCAGCGCCTCCGGCGTCACCGGGGAGCTGTTTTTT; CDR3: CASASGVTGELFF
size: few; J: TRBJ2-2; V: TRBV19; D: .; DNA: TGTGCCAGTAGGCCCGGGGGCGGGATATCGAACACCGGGGAGCTGTTTTTT; CDR3: CASRPGGGISNTGELFF
size: many; J: TRBJ2-6; V: TRBV5-4; D: .; DNA: TGTGCCAGCAGCCGGGACGCAGGCTCTGGGGCCAACGTCCTGACTTTC; CDR3: CASSRDAGSGANVLTF
size: .; J: TRBJ2-6; V: TRBV29-1; D: .; DNA: TGCAGCGTTGAAGGAGCCTCCTCTGGAGCCAACGTCCTGACTTTC; CDR3: CSVEGASSGANVLTF
size: many; J: TRBJ1-6; V: TRBV2; D: .; DNA: TGTGCCAGCAGGAAGGAGAGCTCCTATAATTCACCCCTCCACTTT; CDR3: CASRKESSYNSPLHF
size: .; J: TRBJ2-2; V: TRBV20-1; D: TRBD2; DNA: TGCAGTGCCCAGGCCGGGAGCGGGAGAATCGGGGAGCTGTTTTTT; CDR3: CSAQAGSGRIGELFF
size: many; J: TRBJ1-2; V: TRBV12-5; D: .; DNA: TGTGCTAGTGAGTTCGCGCGTAACTATGGCTACACCTTC; CDR3: CASEFARNYGYTF
size: .; J: TRBJ1-1; V: TRBV10-3; D: .; DNA: TGTGCCATCAGTGGAACACAGGGAACACGGACTGAAGCTTTCTTT; CDR3: CAISGTQGTRTEAFF
size: many; J: TRBJ2-3; V: TRBV27; D: .; DNA: TGTGCCAGCAGTTTAACCCCAGATACGCAGTATTTT; CDR3: CASSLTPDTQYF
size: few; J: TRBJ2-2; V: TRBV5-4; D: .; DNA: TGTGCCAGCAGCTCTGAACAGAACACCGGGGAGCTGTTTTTT; CDR3: CASSSEQNTGELFF
size: many; J: TRBJ2-5; V: TRBV4-3; D: TRBD2; DNA: TGCGCCAGCAGCCATGGACTAGCGGGAGATACGGAGACCCAGTACTTC; CDR3: CASSHGLAGDTETQYF
size: many; J: TRBJ1-5; V: TRBV27; D: .; DNA: TGTGCCAGCAGTTTATCGGGACCGGGGGAGCCCCAGCATTTT; CDR3: CASSLSGPGEPQHF
size: many; J: TRBJ1-2; V: TRBV11-2; D: TRBD1; DNA: TGTGCCAGCAGCTTCTCCGGGACAGGGGGTGGCTACACCTTC; CDR3: CASSFSGTGGGYTF
size: .; J: TRBJ2-1; V: TRBV7-3; D: .; DNA: TGTGCCAGCAGCCTCTCGGCCGGGGAGGAGTACAATGAGCAGTTCTTC; CDR3: CASSLSAGEEYNEQFF
size: many; J: TRBJ2-3; V: TRBV19; D: .; DNA: TGTGCCAGTAGTACCGAGGATACGCAGTATTTT; CDR3: CASSTEDTQYF
size: few; J: TRBJ1-2; V: TRBV29-1; D: .; DNA: TGCAGCGTTGCCCGTCAATCAGCAGGAAATTATGGCTACACCTTC; CDR3: CSVARQSAGNYGYTF
size: few; J: TRBJ2-5; V: TRBV9; D: TRBD2; DNA: TGTGCCAGCAGCCCAACCGCCGGGTTGGGGGGGGAGACCCAGTACTTC; CDR3: CASSPTAGLGGETQYF
size: .; J: TRBJ2-1; V: TRBV6-2/TRBV6-3; D: .; DNA: TGTGCCAGCAGTTCGACAGGCAGCAATGAGCAGTTCTTC; CDR3: CASSSTGSNEQFF
size: few; J: TRBJ2-3; V: TRBV6-6; D: TRBD2; DNA: TGTGCCAGCAGTTACCCGACTAGCGGGACAGATACGCAGTATTTT; CDR3: CASSYPTSGTDTQYF
size: .; J: TRBJ2-6; V: TRBV14; D: TRBD1; DNA: TGTGCCAGCAGCCAGAGGGACAGGGTCTCTGGGGCCAACGTCCTGACTTTC; CDR3: CASSQRDRVSGANVLTF
size: few; J: TRBJ2-3; V: TRBV7-3; D: TRBD1; DNA: TGTGCCAGCAGCCCAAGGACAGGGAACACAGATACGCAGTATTTT; CDR3: CASSPRTGNTDTQYF
size: .; J: TRBJ1-1; V: TRBV25-1; D: .; DNA: TGTGCCAGCTCACAAGCAGGGTCCGTAAGGGCTTTCTTT; CDR3: CASSQAGSVRAFF
size: many; J: TRBJ1-1; V: TRBV29-1; D: .; DNA: TGCAGCGTTGGACGGGGCGTCGAAGCTTTCTTT; CDR3: CSVGRGVEAFF
size: few; J: TRBJ2-1; V: TRBV11-1; D: .; DNA: TGTGCCAGCAGCTTAAATGGGGGATCCTACAATGAGCAGTTCTTC; CDR3: CASSLNGGSYNEQFF
size: .; J: TRBJ2-1; V: TRBV11-2; D: .; DNA: TGTGCCAGCAGCAACCAAAACCTCAATGAGCAGTTCTTC; CDR3: CASSNQNLNEQFF
size: few; J: TRBJ2-7; V: TRBV5-1; D: .; DNA: TGCGCCAGCAGCTTACAGGGCTACGAGCAGTACTTC; CDR3: CASSLQGYEQYF
size: many; J: TRBJ2-1; V: TRBV11-2; D: .; DNA: TGTGCCAGCAGCTCGGCCAGGGGCAGTGAGCAGTTCTTC; CDR3: CASSSARGSEQFF
size: many; J: TRBJ2-1; V: TRBV11-1; D: .; DNA: TGTGCCAGCGCAATAGGGAACAATGAGCAGTTCTTC; CDR3: CASAIGNNEQFF
size: .; J: TRBJ2-3; V: TRBV18; D: .; DNA: TGTGCCAGCTCACCACGGGGAGATACGCAGTATTTT; CDR3: CASSPRGDTQYF
size: .; J: TRBJ1-3; V: TRBV3-1; D: .; DNA: TGTGCCAGCAGCCTTGATGCCTCCAGAGGCTTCTCTGGAAACACCATATATTTT; CDR3: CASSLDASRGFSGNTIYF
size: few; J: TRBJ2-2; V: TRBV5-4; D: TRBD1; DNA: TGTGCCAGCAGAGGACAGGTGGGCACCGGGGAGCTGTTTTTT; CDR3: CASRGQVGTGELFF
size: .; J: TRBJ2-7; V: TRBV29-1; D: .; DNA: TGCAGCGTTATACAAAACGGACCCATCTACGAGCAGTACTTC; CDR3: CSVIQNGPIYEQYF
size: many; J: TRBJ1-1; V: TRBV7-6; D: .; DNA: TGTGCCAGCAGCTCCCGGACAGACGAAGCTTTCTTT; CDR3: CASSSRTDEAFF
size: few; J: TRBJ2-3; V: TRBV7-2; D: .; DNA: TGTGCCAGCAGGTCGACGGCAGATACGCAGTATTTT; CDR3: CASRSTADTQYF
size: few; J: TRBJ2-2; V: TRBV12-3/TRBV12-4; D: .; DNA: TGTGCCAACCCAAATCTTTACACCGGGGAGCTGTTTTTT; CDR3: CANPNLYTGELFF
size: .; J: TRBJ1-1; V: TRBV12-3/TRBV12-4; D: .; DNA: TGTGCCAGCAGACCCGGACCCGGCCAAGCTTTCTTT; CDR3: CASRPGPGQAFF
size: many; J: TRBJ1-3; V: TRBV2; D: TRBD1; DNA: TGTGCCAGCAGGCAGGGGGCCGGAAACACCATATATTTT; CDR3: CASRQGAGNTIYF
size: many; J: TRBJ2-7; V: TRBV10-3; D: TRBD1; DNA: TGTGCCATCAGTGGAGTACAGGGGGGCGAGCAGTACTTC; CDR3: CAISGVQGGEQYF
size: few; J: TRBJ2-3; V: TRBV5-6; D: .; DNA: TGTGCCAGCAGCTTGGAGACAGTTAGCACAGATACGCAGTATTTT; CDR3: CASSLETVSTDTQYF
size: .; J: TRBJ2-1; V: TRBV19; D: .; DNA: TGTGCCAGTAGTATAAGCGGTCCCTACAATGAGCAGTTCTTC; CDR3: CASSISGPYNEQFF
size: .; J: TRBJ2-1; V: TRBV7-2; D: .; DNA: TGTGCCAGCAGCCCTACGAGAGTCTCCTACAATGAGCAGTTCTTC; CDR3: CASSPTRVSYNEQFF